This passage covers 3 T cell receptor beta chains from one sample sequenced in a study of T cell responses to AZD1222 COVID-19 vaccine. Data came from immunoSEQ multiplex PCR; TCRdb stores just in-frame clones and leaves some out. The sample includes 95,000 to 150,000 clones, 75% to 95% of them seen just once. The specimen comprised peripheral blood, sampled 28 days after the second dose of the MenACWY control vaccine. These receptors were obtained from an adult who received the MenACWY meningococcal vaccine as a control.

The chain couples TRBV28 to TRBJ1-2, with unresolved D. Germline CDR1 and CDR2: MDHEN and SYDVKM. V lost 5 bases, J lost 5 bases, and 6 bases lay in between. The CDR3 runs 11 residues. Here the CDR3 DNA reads TGTGCCAGCAGTCCCAAGTATGGCTACACCTTC. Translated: CASSPKYGYTF.

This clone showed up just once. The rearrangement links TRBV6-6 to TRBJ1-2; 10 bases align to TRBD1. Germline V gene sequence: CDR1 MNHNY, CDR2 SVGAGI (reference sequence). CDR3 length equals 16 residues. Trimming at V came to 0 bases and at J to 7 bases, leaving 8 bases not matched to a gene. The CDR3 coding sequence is TGTGCCAGCAGTTACTCTGCGGACAGGGGGTCCCTTGGCTACACCTTC. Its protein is CASSYSADRGSLGYTF.

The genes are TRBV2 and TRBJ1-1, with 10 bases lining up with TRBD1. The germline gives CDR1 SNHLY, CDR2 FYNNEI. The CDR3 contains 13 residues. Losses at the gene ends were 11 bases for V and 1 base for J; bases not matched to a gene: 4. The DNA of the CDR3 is TGTGCCGACCGACAGGGGGCGAACACTGAAGCTTTCTTT. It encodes CADRQGANTEAFF.